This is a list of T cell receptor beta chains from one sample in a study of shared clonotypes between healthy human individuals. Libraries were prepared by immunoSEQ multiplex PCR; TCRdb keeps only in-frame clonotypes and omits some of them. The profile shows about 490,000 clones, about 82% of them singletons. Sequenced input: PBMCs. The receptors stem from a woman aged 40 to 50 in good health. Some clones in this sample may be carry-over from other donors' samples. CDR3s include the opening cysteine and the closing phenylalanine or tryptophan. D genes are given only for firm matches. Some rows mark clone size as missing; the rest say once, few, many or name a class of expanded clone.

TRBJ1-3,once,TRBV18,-,CASSQDRRNSGNTIYF,TGTGCCAGCTCACAAGACAGGAGGAACTCTGGAAACACCATATATTTT
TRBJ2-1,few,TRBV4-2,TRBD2,CASSGLAFEQFF,TGTGCCAGCTCGGGACTAGCGTTTGAGCAGTTCTTC
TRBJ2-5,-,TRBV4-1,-,CASRDWAGALGTQYF,TGCGCCAGCAGGGACTGGGCAGGGGCTCTTGGGACCCAGTACTTC
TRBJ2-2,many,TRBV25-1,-,CASSERGWTGELFF,TGTGCCAGCAGTGAAAGGGGTTGGACCGGGGAGCTGTTTTTT
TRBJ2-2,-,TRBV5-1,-,CASSAETVDTGELFF,TGCGCCAGCAGCGCGGAGACAGTAGACACCGGGGAGCTGTTTTTT
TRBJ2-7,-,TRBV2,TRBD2,CASRILAGGVHEQYF,TGTGCCAGCAGAATACTAGCGGGAGGCGTCCACGAGCAGTACTTC
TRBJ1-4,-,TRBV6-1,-,CASRDPTGHNEKLFF,TGTGCCAGCAGGGACCCGACAGGTCATAATGAAAAACTGTTTTTT
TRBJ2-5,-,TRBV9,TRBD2,CASSAAGGIETQYF,TGTGCCAGCAGCGCGGCGGGAGGGATCGAGACCCAGTACTTC
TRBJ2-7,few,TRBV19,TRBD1,CASSPTGEGEQYF,TGTGCCAGTAGTCCGACAGGGGAAGGCGAGCAGTACTTC
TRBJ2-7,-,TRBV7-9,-,CASSLTPVVYEQYF,TGTGCCAGCAGCTTAACTCCAGTGGTCTACGAGCAGTACTTC
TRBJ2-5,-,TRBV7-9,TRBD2,CASSPPGTSPYF,TGTGCCAGCAGCCCCCCCGGGACTAGCCCTTACTTC
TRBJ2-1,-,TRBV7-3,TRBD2,CASSLSLAGSYNEQFF,TGTGCCAGCAGCCTATCACTAGCGGGCTCCTACAATGAGCAGTTCTTC
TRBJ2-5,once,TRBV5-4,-,CASSSRTTPIETQYF,TGTGCCAGCAGCTCTAGAACTACCCCCATAGAGACCCAGTACTTC
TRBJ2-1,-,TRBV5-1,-,CASSLGVRPYNEQFF,TGCGCCAGCAGCTTGGGGGTGAGGCCCTACAATGAGCAGTTCTTC
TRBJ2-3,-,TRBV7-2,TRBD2,CASSLIAGGLTDTQYF,TGTGCCAGCAGCCTGATAGCGGGAGGACTCACAGATACGCAGTATTTT
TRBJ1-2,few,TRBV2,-,CARDGEQTYGYTF,TGTGCCAGAGACGGAGAGCAAACTTATGGCTACACCTTC
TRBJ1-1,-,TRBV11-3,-,CASSFGSTNTEAFF,TGTGCCAGCAGCTTCGGGTCTACGAACACTGAAGCTTTCTTT
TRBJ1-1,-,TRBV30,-,CAWSVFVGTKAFF,TGTGCCTGGAGTGTGTTCGTCGGAACGAAAGCTTTCTTT
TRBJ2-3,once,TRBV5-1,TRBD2,CASSLRTSGNADTQYF,TGCGCCAGCAGCCTTAGGACTAGCGGGAATGCAGATACGCAGTATTTT
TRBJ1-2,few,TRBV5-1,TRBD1,CASSTGQGDGYTF,TGCGCCAGCAGCACAGGACAGGGTGATGGCTACACCTTC
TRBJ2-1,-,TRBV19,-,CASNNLGTPYNEQFF,TGTGCCAGTAATAACCTCGGGACACCCTACAATGAGCAGTTCTTC
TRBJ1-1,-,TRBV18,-,CASSQDVMNTEAFF,TGTGCCAGCTCTCAGGACGTCATGAACACTGAAGCTTTCTTT
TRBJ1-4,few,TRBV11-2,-,CASSLNRAHEKLFF,TGTGCCAGCAGCTTGAACAGGGCTCATGAAAAACTGTTTTTT
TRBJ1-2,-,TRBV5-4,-,CASSLAGRRYGYTF,TGTGCCAGCAGCTTGGCAGGGAGACGGTATGGCTACACCTTC
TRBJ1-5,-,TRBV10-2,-,CASSEGHGPSNQPQHF,TGCGCCAGCAGTGAAGGCCACGGACCCAGCAATCAGCCCCAGCATTTT
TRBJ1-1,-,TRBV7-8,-,CASSQSSRVGTEAFF,TGTGCCAGCAGCCAAAGTAGCAGGGTAGGCACTGAAGCTTTCTTT
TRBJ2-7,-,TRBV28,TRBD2,CASSSGGASPYEQYF,TGTGCCAGCAGTTCCGGGGGGGCTTCACCCTACGAGCAGTACTTC
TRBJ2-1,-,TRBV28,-,CASNFDDEQFF,TGTGCCAGCAATTTTGACGATGAGCAGTTCTTC
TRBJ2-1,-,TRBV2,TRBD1,CASSEWSATGVFHNEQFF,TGTGCCAGCAGTGAGTGGAGCGCCACAGGGGTTTTCCACAATGAGCAGTTCTTC
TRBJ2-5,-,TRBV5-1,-,CASSLMGLQETQYF,TGCGCCAGCAGCTTGATGGGCCTGCAAGAGACCCAGTACTTC
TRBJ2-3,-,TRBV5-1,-,CASSLVTRMVVSTDTQYF,TGCGCCAGCAGCTTGGTGACCCGGATGGTCGTAAGCACAGATACGCAGTATTTT
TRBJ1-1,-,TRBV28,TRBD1,CASTLWTGENEAFF,TGTGCCAGCACCCTCTGGACAGGGGAGAATGAAGCTTTCTTT
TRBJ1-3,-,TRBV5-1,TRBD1,CASSTHRQGPLSGNTIYF,TGCGCCAGCAGCACCCACAGACAGGGGCCTCTCTCTGGAAACACCATATATTTT
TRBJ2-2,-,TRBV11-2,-,CASSLSSGANTGELFF,TGTGCCAGCAGCTTATCATCTGGGGCGAACACCGGGGAGCTGTTTTTT
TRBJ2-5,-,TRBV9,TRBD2,CASSVVVGAGETQYF,TGTGCCAGCAGCGTAGTGGTGGGAGCGGGGGAGACCCAGTACTTC
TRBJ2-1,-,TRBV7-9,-,CASSLTAGTHNEQFF,TGTGCCAGCAGCCTAACAGCCGGGACCCACAATGAGCAGTTCTTC
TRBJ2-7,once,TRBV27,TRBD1,CASSALRDSIYEQYF,TGTGCCAGCAGCGCACTTCGGGACAGTATCTACGAGCAGTACTTC
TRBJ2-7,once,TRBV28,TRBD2,CASSLSASGRGYEQYF,TGTGCCAGCAGTTTATCGGCTAGCGGGAGAGGGTACGAGCAGTACTTC
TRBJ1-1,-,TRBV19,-,CASSIRGTNTEAFF,TGTGCCAGTAGTATTAGGGGGACGAACACTGAAGCTTTCTTT
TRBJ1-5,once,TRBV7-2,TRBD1,CASSFLSSDRGDQPQHF,TGTGCCAGCAGCTTCCTGTCGTCAGACAGGGGGGATCAGCCCCAGCATTTT
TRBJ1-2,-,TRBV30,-,CAWSVLGSANYGYTF,TGTGCCTGGAGTGTATTAGGTTCGGCAAACTATGGCTACACCTTC
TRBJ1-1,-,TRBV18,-,CASSPEANTEAFF,TGTGCCAGCTCACCAGAGGCGAACACTGAAGCTTTCTTT